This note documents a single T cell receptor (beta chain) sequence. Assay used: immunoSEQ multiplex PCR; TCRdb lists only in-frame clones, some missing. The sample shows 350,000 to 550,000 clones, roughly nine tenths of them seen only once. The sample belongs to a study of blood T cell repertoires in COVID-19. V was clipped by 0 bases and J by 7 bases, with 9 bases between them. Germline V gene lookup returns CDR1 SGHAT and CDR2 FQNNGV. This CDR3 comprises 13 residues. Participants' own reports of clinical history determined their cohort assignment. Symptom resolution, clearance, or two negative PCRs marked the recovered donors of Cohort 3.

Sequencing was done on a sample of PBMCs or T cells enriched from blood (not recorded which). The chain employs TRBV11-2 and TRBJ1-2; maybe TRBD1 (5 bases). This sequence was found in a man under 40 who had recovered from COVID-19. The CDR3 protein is CASSLEGAGGYTF. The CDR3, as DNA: TGTGCCAGCAGCTTAGAAGGGGCTGGTGGCTACACCTTC.